Below are 21 T cell receptor beta chains sequenced from a single sample in a study of control samples from healthy donors and cancer patients. TCRdb's copy holds only in-frame clones and misses some; the assay was immunoSEQ multiplex PCR. The data contain about 150,000 clones, 90% to 95% of them singletons. Material for sequencing was PBMCs. These receptors were taken from a man between 60 and 75 years old with colorectal cancer.

The chain uses TRBV6-5 and TRBJ1-2, with D perhaps TRBD1 (6 bases). Trimming shortened V by 6 bases and J by 5 bases, and 16 bases separated the two germline ends. This CDR3 spans 14 amino acids. Germline values: CDR1 MNHEY, CDR2 SVGAGI. CDR3 DNA: TGTGCCAGCAGAGACCCAACAGGGAGTTATGGCTACACCTTC. It specifies CASRDPTGSYGYTF.

The chain is built from TRBV6-5 and TRBJ1-2; D perhaps matches TRBD1 (5 bases). V shed 4 bases and J shed 7 bases, with 7 bases lying between them. The CDR3 covers 11 residues. Germline V lookup: CDR1 MNHEY, CDR2 SVGAGI. CDR3 in amino acids: CASSSRAGYTF. DNA of the CDR3: TGTGCCAGCAGTTCCAGGGCTGGCTACACCTTC.

V gene TRBV2 combines with J gene TRBJ2-5; D may be TRBD1 (6 bases). The CDR3 contains 14 residues. V dropped 3 bases and J dropped 2 bases, with 10 bases sitting between them. CDR1 and CDR2 (germline): SNHLY, FYNNEI. Written as DNA, the CDR3 is TGTGCCAGCAGTGAGCACAGGGCTCAAGAGACCCAGTACTTC. This encodes CASSEHRAQETQYF.

This chain uses TRBV6-1 with TRBJ1-6; D is undetermined. Germline-derived CDR1 and CDR2 are MNHNS and SASEGT. This CDR3 contains 14 residues. Trimming left V 1 base short and J 6 bases short, with 7 bases between. The CDR3 DNA follows: TGTGCCAGCAGTGAAGTGGCGGCTAATTCACCCCTCCACTTT. Protein product: CASSEVAANSPLHF.

In this sample, this clone turned up a few times. The chain uses TRBV19 and TRBJ1-5, with D hard to call. This CDR3 region has 15 residues. V was pared by 3 bases and J by 4 bases, with 13 bases between. Looked up from germline, CDR1 is LNHDA and CDR2 is SQIVND (reference sequence). In DNA form, the CDR3 reads TGTGCCAGTAGTATGTGGAACGGTGGGAATCAGCCCCAGCATTTT. Protein product: CASSMWNGGNQPQHF.

V is TRBV27 and J is TRBJ1-5, with D possibly being TRBD1 (6 bases). V lost 4 bases and J lost 0, with 10 bases in between. The CDR3 sequence is 15 residues long. Germline V gives CDR1 MNHEY, CDR2 SMNVEV (reference sequence). The CDR3 region has the DNA TGTGCCAGCAGTTCCGGGGGCTATAGCAATCAGCCCCAGCATTTT. This gives the protein CASSSGGYSNQPQHF.

V gene TRBV18 combines with J gene TRBJ2-1, with 7 bases fitting TRBD2. V was pared by 0 bases and J by 6 bases, with 5 bases of the junction left unmatched. The CDR3 has 15 amino acids. Germline V gene lookup returns CDR1 KGHSH and CDR2 LQKENI. The CDR3 spells CASSPPLGRGNEQFF. Written as DNA, the CDR3 is TGTGCCAGCTCACCACCACTAGGGAGGGGCAATGAGCAGTTCTTC.

The rearrangement joins TRBV27 to TRBJ2-7; 10 nucleotides match TRBD1. V was clipped by 3 bases and J by 6 bases; unmatched bases: 8. CDR3 length equals 15 residues. CDR1 is MNHEY, CDR2 SMNVEV, per germline (reference sequence). The chain's CDR3 is CASSLLPGQGSEQYF. In DNA form, the CDR3 reads TGTGCCAGCAGTTTGCTGCCGGGACAGGGGTCCGAGCAGTACTTC.

The genes are TRBV9 and TRBJ2-5, with no clear D. Germline V gives CDR1 SGDLS, CDR2 YYNGEE. This CDR3 has 13 amino acids. Between the trimmed V and J ends, which lost 0 bases and 6 bases, there was a span of 9 bases. The chain's CDR3 is CASSVESGQTQYF. The CDR3 DNA is TGTGCCAGCAGCGTAGAGTCCGGGCAGACCCAGTACTTC. The full variable domain, rest sourced from reference TRBV9 and TRBJ2-5, is DSGVTQTPKHLITATGQRVTLRCSPRSGDLSVYWYQQSLDQGLQFLIQYYNGEERAKGNILERFSAQQFPDLHSELNLSSLELGDSALYFCASSVESGQTQYFGPGTRLLVL.

J is TRBJ2-7 and V is TRBV6-2 or TRBV6-3; TRBD2 matches 13 bases. CDR1 and CDR2 (germline): MNHEY, SVGEGT. The length of the CDR3 is 16 residues. After removal of 6 bases from V and 3 bases from J, the junction contained 8 bases not matched to a gene. CDR3 residues: CASSLGTSGARYEQYF. CDR3 bases: TGTGCCAGCAGCCTTGGGACTAGCGGGGCCCGCTACGAGCAGTACTTC.

Comments on this clone: Distinct nucleotide sequences in the sample also encode this CDR3. The genes are TRBV5-1 and TRBJ1-5; no definite D call. The length of the CDR3 is 14 residues. V gave up 5 bases and J gave up 1 base, with 10 bases separating them. Germline CDR1 SGHRS, CDR2 YFSETQ. CDR3 sequence reads: CASSPDGSNQPQHF. The CDR3 DNA reads TGCGCCAGCAGTCCGGACGGCAGCAATCAGCCCCAGCATTTT.

The chain carries TRBV21-1 and TRBJ2-7; the table's TRBD2 call for D was not verified on the DNA. TRBV21-1 represents a pseudogene. The CDR3 contains 16 residues. This CDR3 is CASSPGGEGFSYEQYF. The CDR3 DNA follows: TGTGCCAGCAGTCCCGGGGGAGAGGGGTTCTCCTACGAGCAGTACTTC.

The chain couples TRBV6-1 to TRBJ1-4; D is unresolved. The V gene lost 1 base and the J gene lost 3 bases, with 9 bases spanning the gap. The CDR3 length is 15 residues. Germline V gene data show CDR1 as MNHNS and CDR2 as SASEGT. CDR3 coding DNA: TGTGCCAGCAGTGAAGTAGGACCGCCTAATGAAAAACTGTTTTTT. As protein: CASSEVGPPNEKLFF.

The V gene is TRBV4-1, the J gene TRBJ1-6; D possibly corresponds to TRBD1 (5 bases). The germline V and J ends were trimmed by 0 bases and 2 bases, with 17 bases remaining between them. Looked up from germline, CDR1 is MGHRA and CDR2 is YSYEKL. The CDR3 extends over 19 amino acids. CDR3 nucleotides: TGCGCCAGCAGCCAAGACGCGGCAGGGCCGGGCGCCTATAATTCACCCCTCCACTTT. Amino acid sequence: CASSQDAAGPGAYNSPLHF.

The V and J genes are TRBV4-2 and TRBJ2-7; 9 bases agree with TRBD2. CDR1 is LGHNA, CDR2 YNFKEQ, per germline. With V trimmed by 4 bases and J by 4 bases, 8 bases remained unmatched. The length of the CDR3 is 15 residues. The DNA of the CDR3 is TGTGCCAGCAGCCTTGGATCTAGCGGGGATTACGAGCAGTACTTC. This translates into CASSLGSSGDYEQYF.

The CDR3 DNA reads TGTGCCAGCAGCGGCTCCGGGACAGGGAGTACAGATACGCAGTATTTT. The encoded protein is CASSGSGTGSTDTQYF. The chain carries TRBV11-2 and TRBJ2-3; TRBD1 aligns across 9 bases. This CDR3 has 16 residues. With V trimmed by 5 bases and J by 3 bases, 9 bases remained unmatched. In germline, CDR1 is SGHAT, CDR2 FQNNGV.

The chain links TRBV19 to TRBJ2-1; 9 bases fit TRBD2. V was pared by 6 bases and J by 7 bases, with 4 bases of the junction left unmatched. There are 13 residues in the CDR3. Looked up from germline, CDR1 is LNHDA and CDR2 is SQIVND (reference sequence). CDR3 residues: CASSSGGSNEQFF. The CDR3 DNA sequence: TGTGCCAGTAGCAGCGGGGGGTCTAATGAGCAGTTCTTC.

With regard to this clone: This same CDR3 is encoded by further DNA sequences in the sample. The chain carries TRBV29-1 and TRBJ2-1, with D uncertain. Germline CDR1 SQVTM, CDR2 ANQGSEA. The CDR3 spans 11 residues. Trimming cost V 0 bases and J 15 bases, with 12 bases left between them. The CDR3 nucleotides are TGCAGCGTTGAAGACCCCGTGGTCGGGTTCTTC. This gives the protein CSVEDPVVGFF.

The rearrangement joins TRBV27 to TRBJ2-2; D may be TRBD1 (5 bases). Per the germline V gene, CDR1 is MNHEY and CDR2 is SMNVEV (reference sequence). V was trimmed by 4 bases and J by 1 base, leaving 7 bases between them. The CDR3 totals 14 residues. Here the CDR3 reads CASSSGQNTGELFF. CDR3 sequence (DNA): TGTGCCAGCAGTTCAGGACAGAACACCGGGGAGCTGTTTTTT.

The genes are TRBV6-5 and TRBJ2-7, with D maybe TRBD1 (5 bases). CDR1 is MNHEY, CDR2 SVGAGI, per germline. V was pared by 9 bases and J by 3 bases, with 12 bases between. CDR3 length: 12 residues. In DNA form, the CDR3 reads TGTGCCAGTTCAGGGTACCGCTACGAGCAGTACTTC. Residues: CASSGYRYEQYF.

The gene calls are TRBV19 and TRBJ2-3, with 8 positions matching TRBD2. Germline V gene lookup returns CDR1 LNHDA and CDR2 SQIVND (reference sequence). The CDR3 has 14 residues. The V gene end was trimmed by 6 bases and the J gene end by 0 bases; junction bases not matched to a gene: 2. CDR3 loop: CASSGGASTDTQYF. The CDR3 DNA reads TGTGCCAGTAGCGGGGGGGCGAGCACAGATACGCAGTATTTT.